What follows describes a single TCR beta chain. The antigen is not known. CDR3 length: 15 amino acids. The germline CDR1 and CDR2 sequences are SGHDN and FVKESK. V shed 5 bases and J 6 bases; nucleotides not matched to a gene: 8. The study reverse transcribed the entire isolated RNA, so it sequenced expressed TCRB transcripts. Samples of naive, central memory and regulatory T cells yielded a mean of about 3.9 million reads. This table comes from immunoSEQ multiplex PCR, and its TCRdb copy is limited to in-frame clones, with some not included. Altogether 330,000 or so clones are present, around 12% being singletons, with the ten largest covering approximately 0.01%. The sample belongs to a study of beta chain features in type 1 diabetes. Study as a whole: Examination spanned some 100 million sorted cells from all samples. Notes on the study in general: PCR could preferentially amplify shorter templates, alike in patients and controls. Type 1 diabetes patients had TCRB CDR3s that were shorter (moderately but significantly so) in all four CD4+ subsets.

What was sequenced was naive CD4+ T cells from blood. This chain connects TRBV14 to TRBJ1-1; 11 nucleotides align to TRBD1. The TCR originated in a young woman with type 1 diabetes. CDR3: CASSYLGQGDSEAFF. The CDR3 DNA follows: TGTGCCAGCAGCTACCTGGGACAGGGGGATTCTGAAGCTTTCTTT.